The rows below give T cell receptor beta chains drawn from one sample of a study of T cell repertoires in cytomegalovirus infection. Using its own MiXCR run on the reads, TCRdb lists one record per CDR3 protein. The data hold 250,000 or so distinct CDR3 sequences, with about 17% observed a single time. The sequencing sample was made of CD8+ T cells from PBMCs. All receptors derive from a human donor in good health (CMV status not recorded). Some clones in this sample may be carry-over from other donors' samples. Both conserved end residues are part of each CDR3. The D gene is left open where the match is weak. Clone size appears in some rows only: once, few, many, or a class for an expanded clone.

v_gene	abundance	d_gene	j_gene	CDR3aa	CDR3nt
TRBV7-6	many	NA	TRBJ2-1	CASSLVTPGPNEQFF	TGTGCCAGCAGCTTAGTAACACCAGGTCCCAATGAGCAGTTCTTC
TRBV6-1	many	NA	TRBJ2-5	CASSEETEPLQETQYF	TGTGCCAGCAGTGAAGAGACGGAACCGCTCCAAGAGACCCAGTACTTC
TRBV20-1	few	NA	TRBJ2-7	CSARETATYEQYF	TGCAGTGCTAGAGAGACAGCAACCTACGAGCAGTACTTC
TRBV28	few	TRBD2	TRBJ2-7	CASSSYLAGGTYEQYF	TGTGCCAGCAGTTCGTATCTAGCGGGAGGAACCTACGAGCAGTACTTC
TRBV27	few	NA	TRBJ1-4	CASSLAKQINEKLFF	TGTGCCAGCAGCCTTGCAAAACAGATTAATGAAAAACTGTTTTTT
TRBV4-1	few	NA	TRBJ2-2	CASSPVGQANTGELFF	TGCGCCAGCAGCCCTGTCGGGCAGGCGAACACCGGGGAGCTGTTTTTT
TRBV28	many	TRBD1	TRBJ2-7	CASTDDRVLDEQYF	TGTGCCAGCACCGACGACAGGGTCCTCGACGAGCAGTACTTC
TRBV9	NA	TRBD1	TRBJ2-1	CASSVGTRDRAYYNEQFF	TGTGCCAGCAGCGTAGGGACCCGGGACAGGGCGTACTACAATGAGCAGTTCTTC
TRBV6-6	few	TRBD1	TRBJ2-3	CASRPRGGRTDTQYF	TGTGCCAGCAGACCTCGAGGGGGCCGCACAGATACGCAGTATTTT
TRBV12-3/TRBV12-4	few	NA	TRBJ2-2	CASSPAGQYGELFF	TGTGCCAGCAGTCCCGCGGGACAGTACGGGGAGCTGTTTTTT
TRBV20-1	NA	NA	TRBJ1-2	CSARDPVINYGYTF	TGCAGTGCTAGAGATCCGGTGATTAACTATGGCTACACCTTC
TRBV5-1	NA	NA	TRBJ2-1	CASSFRILNYNEQFF	TGCGCCAGCAGTTTCCGGATCCTAAACTACAATGAGCAGTTCTTC
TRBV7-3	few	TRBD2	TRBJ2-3	CASSSPLAGVDTQYF	TGTGCCAGCAGCTCCCCACTAGCGGGGGTGGATACGCAGTATTTT
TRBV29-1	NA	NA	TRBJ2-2	CSVAGPNTGELFF	TGCAGCGTTGCAGGGCCGAACACCGGGGAGCTGTTTTTT
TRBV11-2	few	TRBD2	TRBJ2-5	CASSERLGLEETQYF	TGTGCCAGCAGCGAGAGGCTAGGACTAGAAGAGACCCAGTACTTC
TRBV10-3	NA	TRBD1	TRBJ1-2	CAISEPDRGSNYGYTF	TGTGCCATCAGTGAGCCGGACAGGGGGTCAAACTATGGCTACACCTTC
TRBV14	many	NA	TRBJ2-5	CASSKSRQETQYF	TGTGCCAGCAGCAAGAGCAGGCAAGAGACCCAGTACTTC
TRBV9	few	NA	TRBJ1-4	CASSALGAATNEKLFF	TGTGCCAGCAGCGCCCTCGGGGCCGCAACTAATGAAAAACTGTTTTTT
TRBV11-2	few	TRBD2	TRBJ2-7	CASSFGTSGSYEQYF	TGTGCCAGCAGCTTTGGGACTAGCGGTTCCTACGAGCAGTACTTC
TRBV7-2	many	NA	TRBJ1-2	CASSLVVRGKDGYTF	TGTGCCAGCAGCTTAGTCGTTCGGGGGAAAGATGGCTACACCTTC
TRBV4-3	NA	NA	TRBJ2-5	CASSQGYSQETQYF	TGCGCCAGCAGTCAAGGGTACAGCCAAGAGACCCAGTACTTC
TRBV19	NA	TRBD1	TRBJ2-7	CASSMGQVFDEQYF	TGTGCCAGTAGTATGGGACAGGTTTTCGACGAGCAGTACTTC
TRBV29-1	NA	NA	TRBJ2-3	CSVEGTTESTDTQYF	TGCAGCGTTGAAGGGACAACCGAAAGCACAGATACGCAGTATTTT
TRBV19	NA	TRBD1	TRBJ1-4	CASSTGGAWINNEKLFF	TGTGCCAGTAGTACAGGGGGCGCTTGGATAAACAATGAAAAACTGTTTTTT
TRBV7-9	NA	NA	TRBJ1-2	CASSPPTANYGYTF	TGTGCCAGCAGCCCACCGACAGCGAACTATGGCTACACCTTC
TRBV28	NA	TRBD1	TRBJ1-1	CASSSTGGGTEAFF	TGTGCCAGCAGTTCTACAGGGGGGGGAACTGAAGCTTTCTTT
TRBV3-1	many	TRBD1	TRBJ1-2	CASSRDRGWSGYTF	TGTGCCAGCAGCCGGGACAGGGGGTGGAGTGGCTACACCTTC
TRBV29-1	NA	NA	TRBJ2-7	CSVARAYEQYF	TGCAGCGTTGCCAGAGCCTACGAGCAGTACTTC
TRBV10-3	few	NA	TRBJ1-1	CAISEFEGENTEAFF	TGTGCCATCAGTGAGTTTGAGGGGGAGAACACTGAAGCTTTCTTT
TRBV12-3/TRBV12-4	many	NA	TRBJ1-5	CASSLSAGQGWGYSNQPQHF	TGTGCCAGCTCTCTCTCGGCGGGGCAGGGATGGGGGTATAGCAATCAGCCCCAGCATTTT
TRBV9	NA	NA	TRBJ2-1	CASSVIEGPHLHEQFF	TGTGCCAGCAGCGTAATTGAGGGGCCCCATCTACATGAGCAGTTCTTC
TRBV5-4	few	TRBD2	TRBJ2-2	CASSRPGLAATGELFF	TGTGCCAGCAGCCGACCCGGACTAGCGGCGACCGGGGAGCTGTTTTTT
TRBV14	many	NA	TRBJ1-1	CASSQVRTRNTEAFF	TGTGCCAGCAGCCAAGTGAGGACGAGGAACACTGAAGCTTTCTTT
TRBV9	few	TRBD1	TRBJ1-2	CASSVPGQGENYGYTF	TGTGCCAGCAGCGTACCGGGACAGGGAGAAAACTATGGCTACACCTTC
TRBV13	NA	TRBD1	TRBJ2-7	CASSAGDRGSYEQYF	TGTGCCAGCAGCGCGGGGGACAGGGGGTCCTACGAGCAGTACTTC
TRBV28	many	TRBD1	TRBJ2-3	CASSLDGQGESSTDTQYF	TGTGCCAGCAGTTTAGACGGACAGGGGGAAAGTAGCACAGATACGCAGTATTTT
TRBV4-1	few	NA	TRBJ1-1	CASSQEVLVAAFF	TGCGCCAGCAGCCAAGAAGTGTTGGTCGCGGCTTTCTTT
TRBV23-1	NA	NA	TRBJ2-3	CASSQCIGQGSDTDTQYF	TGCGCCAGCAGTCAATGTATCGGGCAGGGGTCCGACACAGATACGCAGTATTTT
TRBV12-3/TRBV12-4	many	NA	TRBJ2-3	CASSAEFGATDTQYF	TGTGCCAGCAGTGCAGAGTTTGGTGCCACAGATACGCAGTATTTT
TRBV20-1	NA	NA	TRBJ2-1	CSARIQGTEQFF	TGCAGTGCTAGGATACAAGGGACAGAGCAGTTCTTC
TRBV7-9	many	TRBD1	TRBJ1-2	CASSPGAGGNYGYTF	TGTGCCAGCAGCCCTGGGGCAGGGGGTAACTATGGCTACACCTTC
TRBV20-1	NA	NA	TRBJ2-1	CSTPGLGYNEQFF	TGCAGTACTCCGGGCCTAGGGTACAATGAGCAGTTCTTC
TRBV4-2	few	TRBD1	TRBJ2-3	CASSQDPGQGSDTQYF	TGTGCCAGCAGCCAAGATCCGGGACAGGGATCGGATACGCAGTATTTT
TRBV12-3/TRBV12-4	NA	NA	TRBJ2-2	CASSLAASANTGELFF	TGTGCCAGCAGTTTAGCGGCTTCTGCGAACACCGGGGAGCTGTTTTTT
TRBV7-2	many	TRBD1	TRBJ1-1	CASTRTGLLNTEAFF	TGTGCCAGCACCCGGACAGGACTTCTGAACACTGAAGCTTTCTTT
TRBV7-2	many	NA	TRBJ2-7	CASSLDWREQYF	TGTGCCAGCAGCTTAGATTGGAGGGAGCAGTACTTC
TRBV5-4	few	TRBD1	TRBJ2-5	CASSSGRTGTKETQYF	TGTGCCAGCAGCTCTGGCCGGACAGGGACGAAAGAGACCCAGTACTTC
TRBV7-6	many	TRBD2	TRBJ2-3	CASSSKRGGGDTQYF	TGTGCCAGCAGCTCCAAGCGGGGGGGCGGTGATACGCAGTATTTT
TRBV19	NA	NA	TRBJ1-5	CASSHLGYSNQPQHF	TGTGCCAGTAGCCACCTGGGGTATAGCAATCAGCCCCAGCATTTT
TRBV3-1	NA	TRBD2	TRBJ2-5	CASSQVKLAGQETQYF	TGTGCCAGCAGCCAAGTTAAACTAGCGGGACAAGAGACCCAGTACTTC
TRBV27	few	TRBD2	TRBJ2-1	CASSFEPGGRNEQFF	TGTGCCAGCAGTTTCGAACCCGGGGGGAGGAATGAGCAGTTCTTC
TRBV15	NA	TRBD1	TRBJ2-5	CATSRGQGVTQYF	TGTGCCACCAGCAGAGGACAGGGCGTGACCCAGTACTTC
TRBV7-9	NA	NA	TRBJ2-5	CASSPERYQETQYF	TGTGCCAGCAGCCCCGAACGGTACCAAGAGACCCAGTACTTC
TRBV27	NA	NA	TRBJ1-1	CASNYPGGGTEAFF	TGTGCCAGCAATTACCCCGGGGGTGGCACTGAAGCTTTCTTT